What follows describes a single TCR beta chain. Its antigen specificity is not known. Per-nucleotide qualities are absent, and no much larger clonotype sits a single base away. Libraries were built with the immunoSEQ multiplex PCR assay. TCRdb provides this immuneACCESS table in a form limited to in-frame rearrangements. Some clones are lacking; in checked studies, under half of them reflect an unresolved V gene, and why the rest are absent is not known. Here the sample has tens of thousands of clones; more than 70% occur a single time. The ten largest account for just over 8% of the sample. The record originates from a study of T cell changes during pregnancy in multiple sclerosis (dated by TCRdb to about 2019). Broadly, across the study: In women with multiple sclerosis, the researchers looked at how the T cell repertoire shifted as pregnancy progressed.

According to the germline V gene, CDR1 reads SGHDT and CDR2 reads YYEEEE. From the cysteine up to the phenylalanine, the CDR3 has a length of 15 residues. Only the CDR3 region is kept as DNA, spanning 45 bases read in frame from base 1. A distance of 15 bases separates the germline ends of V and J, which lose 5 bases and 1 base respectively. The starting material was CD8+ T cells from peripheral blood mononuclear cells, obtained after pregnancy. The V and J segments used are TRBV5-6 and TRBJ1-1; the D gene is perhaps TRBD1, from 5 matching bases. This clonotype originated in a female donor with multiple sclerosis, enrolled in a pregnancy study. The CDR3 corresponds to CASRFETGGNTEAFF. The DNA sequence follows: TGTGCCAGCAGATTCGAGACGGGGGGGAACACTGAAGCTTTCTTT.